What follows are 32 T cell receptor beta chains derived from one specimen sequenced in a study of Ad26.COV2.S vaccination and SARS-CoV-2 variants. Method: immunoSEQ multiplex PCR; TCRdb's copy keeps in-frame clones and lacks some. The sample has hundreds of thousands of clones; 75% to 95% are singletons. The treatment denotes: 19 received Ad26.COV2.S at low or high dose, single or two shots; several received placebo; per-sample allocation not given. On day 63 after the first injection, vaccine and placebo recipients gave samples. Material: peripheral blood, obtained in a trial of Ad26.COV2.S vaccine versus placebo. The receptors were gathered from a person aged 18-60 years who received the Ad26.COV2.S COVID-19 vaccine or a placebo.

The V call is TRBV9, the J call TRBJ2-1; 11 bases match TRBD2. The CDR3 extends over 16 amino acids. J lost 4 bases, V lost 4 bases, and 7 bases had no gene match. Germline V gene lookup returns CDR1 SGDLS and CDR2 YYNGEE. As DNA, the CDR3 is TGTGCCAGCAGCCCCCTAGCGGGAGGCAGGTACAATGAGCAGTTCTTC. Translated: CASSPLAGGRYNEQFF. Variable domain in full (rest from reference TRBV9 and TRBJ2-1): DSGVTQTPKHLITATGQRVTLRCSPRSGDLSVYWYQQSLDQGLQFLIQYYNGEERAKGNILERFSAQQFPDLHSELNLSSLELGDSALYFCASSPLAGGRYNEQFFGPGTRLTVL.

The genes are TRBV24-1 and TRBJ2-6; no definite D call. In germline, CDR1 is KGHDR, CDR2 SFDVKD. The germline V and J ends were trimmed by 4 bases and 1 base, with 10 bases remaining between them. The CDR3 length is 16 residues. CDR3 protein: CATSETRFSGANVLTF. The DNA of the CDR3 is TGTGCCACCAGTGAAACGCGGTTTTCTGGGGCCAACGTCCTGACTTTC.

The table lists this clone with a count of one. The chain has TRBV12-3 or TRBV12-4 and TRBJ1-1; D is perhaps TRBD1 (5 bases). The CDR3 is 11 residues long. V gave up 6 bases and J gave up 9 bases, with 11 bases separating them. The CDR3 bases are TGTGCCAGCAGCCGGGGACTCCAAGCTTTCTTT. Protein product: CASSRGLQAFF.

V gene TRBV6-2 or TRBV6-3 combines with J gene TRBJ2-6; TRBD1 agrees at 9 bases. CDR1 is MNHEY, CDR2 SVGEGT, per germline. The CDR3 runs 18 residues. The ends lost 6 bases at V and 4 bases at J; junction bases unmatched: 13. In nucleotides, the CDR3 is TGTGCCAGCAGCCCTAAAGGACAGGGGTCGTTGGGGGCCAACGTCCTGACTTTC. Translating gives CASSPKGQGSLGANVLTF.

The chain uses TRBV24-1 and TRBJ2-3; TRBD1 matches at 11 bases. The junction had 6 bases not matched to a gene; V was cut back by 4 bases and J by 7 bases. The length of the CDR3 is 15 residues. The germline V gene encodes CDR1 KGHDR and CDR2 SFDVKD. The CDR3 bases are TGTGCCACCAGTGAGGCCGGGACAGGGGGACATACGCAGTATTTT. Amino acid sequence: CATSEAGTGGHTQYF.

This clone was picked up one time. The rearrangement joins TRBV19 to TRBJ2-1; D is perhaps TRBD2 (10 bases). CDR1 and CDR2 from the germline V gene are LNHDA and SQIVND (reference sequence). CDR3 length: 20 amino acids. Trimming took off 2 bases at V and 2 bases at J, with 25 bases between the two ends. The DNA of the CDR3 is TGTGCCAGTAGTATACGGGGACAGGGTTTGCTAGCGGGAGCCTACAATGAGCAGTTCTTC. It codes for CASSIRGQGLLAGAYNEQFF. The full variable domain, completed using reference TRBV19 and TRBJ2-1, is DGGITQSPKYLFRKEGQNVTLSCEQNLNHDAMYWYRQDPGQGLRLIYYSQIVNDFQKGDIAEGYSVSREKKESFPLTVTSAQKNPTAFYLCASSIRGQGLLAGAYNEQFFGPGTRLTVL.

The V gene is TRBV4-1, the J gene TRBJ2-3; D remains ambiguous. V was trimmed by 0 bases and J by 4 bases, leaving 8 bases between them. Germline V lookup: CDR1 MGHRA, CDR2 YSYEKL. The CDR3 consists of 14 residues. The CDR3 nucleotides read TGCGCCAGCAGCCAAGATGTTAGGGCAGATACGCAGTATTTT. Translating gives CASSQDVRADTQYF.

V gene TRBV30 combines with J gene TRBJ2-5; the D gene is possibly TRBD2 (6 bases). This CDR3 contains 12 residues. Trimming removed 0 bases from V and 13 bases from J, with 15 bases in between. The germline CDR1 and CDR2 sequences are GTSNPN and SVGIG (reference sequence). CDR3 sequence: CAWSVQGLPPYF. The CDR3 coding sequence is TGTGCCTGGAGTGTCCAGGGACTCCCCCCGTACTTC. The full variable domain, its missing parts supplied by reference TRBV30 and TRBJ2-5, is SQTIHQWPATLVQPVGSPLSLECTVEGTSNPNLYWYRQAAGRGLQLLFYSVGIGQISSEVPQNLSASRPQDRQFILSSKKLLLSDSGFYLCAWSVQGLPPYFGPGTRLLVL.

The CDR3 DNA sequence: TGTGCCATCAGTGCTGGGGTGCGCTACGAGCAGTACTTC. Translated, it gives CAISAGVRYEQYF. This sequence joins TRBV10-3 and TRBJ2-7, with D hard to call. CDR1 ENHRY and CDR2 SYGVKD come from the germline V gene. The CDR3 runs to 13 residues. V lost 4 bases and J lost 3, with 10 bases in between.

V usage is TRBV6-5 and J usage is TRBJ2-1; 7 bases align to TRBD2. V dropped 2 bases and J dropped 4; count of bases not matched to a gene: 2. The CDR3 is made up of 14 amino acids. CDR1 and CDR2 from the germline V gene are MNHEY and SVGAGI. Here the CDR3 DNA reads TGTGCCAGCAGTTACGGGCGGGAGTACAATGAGCAGTTCTTC. Its protein is CASSYGREYNEQFF.

The chain recombines TRBV18 with TRBJ2-7; D perhaps matches TRBD2 (6 bases). Deletions cut 3 bases from V and 3 bases from J, with 15 bases between. The CDR3 extends over 15 amino acids. CDR1 is KGHSH, CDR2 LQKENI, per germline. Written as DNA, the CDR3 is TGTGCCAGCTCACCTCCTCTGGGACTTGTCTACGAGCAGTACTTC. Its translation is CASSPPLGLVYEQYF.

V usage is TRBV7-9 and J usage is TRBJ1-6, with 7 nucleotides matching TRBD1. This CDR3 has 15 residues. CDR1 and CDR2 from the germline V gene are SEHNR and FQNEAQ (reference sequence). The J segment lost 4 bases and the V segment lost 5 bases, leaving 5 bases of the junction unmatched. As DNA, the CDR3 is TGTGCCAGCAGCGACCCGGGACAGTATAATTCACCCCTCCACTTT. Its protein product is CASSDPGQYNSPLHF.

The chain is built from TRBV30 and TRBJ2-3; D uncertain. In germline, CDR1 is GTSNPN, CDR2 SVGIG (reference sequence). The CDR3 is made up of 16 amino acids. V shed 5 bases and J shed 2 bases, with 20 bases lying between them. CDR3 sequence reads: CAWSPFRGLNTDTQYF. The CDR3 region has the DNA TGTGCCTGGTCCCCCTTCCGAGGCTTAAACACAGATACGCAGTATTTT.

Written as DNA, the CDR3 is TGTGCCAGCAGCTACCGGGGGAGTAGCTATGGCTACACCTTC. It translates to CASSYRGSSYGYTF. The V and J genes are TRBV7-9 and TRBJ1-2; a possible D gene is TRBD1 (5 bases). CDR3 length: 14 residues. Germline CDR1 and CDR2: SEHNR and FQNEAQ (reference sequence). Trimming removed 4 bases from V and 4 bases from J, with 13 bases in between. Complete variable domain (other parts from reference TRBV7-9 and TRBJ1-2): DTGVSQNPRHKITKRGQNVTFRCDPISEHNRLYWYRQTLGQGPEFLTYFQNEAQLEKSRLLSDRFSAERPKGSFSTLEIQRTEQGDSAMYLCASSYRGSSYGYTFGSGTRLTVV.

This clone was detected a few times. The rearrangement joins TRBV19 to TRBJ2-2, with 10 bases identical to TRBD2. This CDR3 contains 16 residues. Germline V gene lookup returns CDR1 LNHDA and CDR2 SQIVND (reference sequence). V shed 3 bases, J shed 5 bases, and the junction held 6 bases outside the gene matches. The CDR3 reads CASSIDSGRSTGELFF. In DNA form, the CDR3 reads TGTGCCAGTAGTATCGATAGCGGGAGGTCTACCGGGGAGCTGTTTTTT.

On this clone: The junction does not match germline at one end; this may be a read error. This rearrangement joins TRBV7-9 to TRBJ2-7, with 8 bases matching TRBD1. The CDR3 has 11 residues. Per germline, CDR1 SEHNR and CDR2 FQNEAQ (reference sequence). Here the CDR3 DNA reads TGTGCCAGCAGCCCGGACAGGGTTCTCCACTTC. Its protein is CASSPDRVLHF.

The gene calls are TRBV7-6 and TRBJ2-1; perhaps TRBD2 as D (5 bases). Trimming pared 2 bases from V and 4 bases from J, leaving 15 bases between. The CDR3 has 16 residues. Germline-derived CDR1 and CDR2 are SGHVS and FNYEAQ. The CDR3 sequence is CASSLYVGTGYNEQFF. In DNA, the CDR3 is TGTGCCAGCAGCTTATATGTGGGAACGGGGTACAATGAGCAGTTCTTC. Full variable domain (rest looked up from reference TRBV7-6 and TRBJ2-1): GAGVSQSPRYKVTKRGQDVALRCDPISGHVSLYWYRQALGQGPEFLTYFNYEAQQDKSGLPNDRFSAERPEGSISTLTIQRTEQRDSAMYRCASSLYVGTGYNEQFFGPGTRLTVL.

Points on this clone: Distinct nucleotide sequences in the sample also encode this CDR3. The chain employs TRBV5-1 and TRBJ2-1; D is possibly TRBD1 or TRBD2 (5 bases each). CDR1 and CDR2 from the germline V gene are SGHRS and YFSETQ. The CDR3 contains 15 residues. V lost 0 bases to trimming and J lost 2 bases, with 9 bases between them. The CDR3 bases are TGCGCCAGCAGCTTGGGTGGGACCACCTACAATGAGCAGTTCTTC. It is translated as CASSLGGTTYNEQFF.

This clone appeared a single time. This chain connects TRBV4-2 to TRBJ1-4; D gene uncertain. CDR3 length: 15 amino acids. Trimming stripped 1 base from V and 0 bases from J, with 6 bases between. Germline CDR1 reads LGHNA; CDR2 reads YNFKEQ. As DNA, the CDR3 is TGTGCCAGCAGCCAAGTCGGTCCAACTAATGAAAAACTGTTTTTT. Translated, it gives CASSQVGPTNEKLFF.

This chain connects TRBV18 to TRBJ2-1, with D tentatively TRBD2 (6 bases). Germline V gives CDR1 KGHSH, CDR2 LQKENI. With 6 bases removed from V and 7 bases from J, the gap between germline ends came to 19 bases. The CDR3 spans 15 residues. The CDR3 region is CASSRGVGGGNEQFF. The CDR3 nucleotides are TGTGCCAGCTCGCGTGGAGTCGGGGGTGGAAATGAGCAGTTCTTC.

The J gene is TRBJ2-7, the V gene TRBV6-5; D gene uncertain. Per the germline V gene, CDR1 is MNHEY and CDR2 is SVGAGI. V was clipped by 6 bases and J by 3 bases, with 12 bases between them. The CDR3 sequence is 13 residues long. In nucleotides, the CDR3 is TGTGCCAGCAGCCCAACGGAGAGCTACGAGCAGTACTTC. Translation gives CASSPTESYEQYF.

This sequence joins TRBV5-1 and TRBJ2-5; tentatively, D is TRBD1 (5 bases). CDR1 and CDR2 (germline): SGHRS, YFSETQ. This CDR3 contains 13 residues. The V end was cut by 3 bases, the J end by 2 bases, with 8 bases between. CDR3 nucleotide sequence: TGCGCCAGCAGCTATCCAGGGCAAGAGACCCAGTACTTC. Translation gives CASSYPGQETQYF.

This clone was recorded once. V usage is TRBV19 and J usage is TRBJ1-5; D perhaps matches TRBD1 (5 bases). The germline V and J ends were trimmed by 6 bases and 7 bases, with 16 bases remaining between them. This CDR3 has 14 amino acids. Germline V lookup: CDR1 LNHDA, CDR2 SQIVND (reference sequence). The CDR3 spells CASSTPFGGQPQHF. CDR3 nucleotides: TGTGCCAGTAGCACCCCCTTCGGGGGACAGCCCCAGCATTTT.

The V gene is TRBV4-1, the J gene TRBJ2-7, with 9 bases that match TRBD2. The CDR3 covers 14 residues. Germline V CDR1 and CDR2: MGHRA, YSYEKL. The V and J ends lost 1 base and 4 bases, in that order; junction bases with no gene match: 2. The CDR3 DNA follows: TGCGCCAGCAGCCAAGCTAGCGGGAATTACGAGCAGTACTTC. Translation gives CASSQASGNYEQYF.

The chain employs TRBV4-3 and TRBJ2-1; 9 positions match TRBD2. From germline, CDR1 is LGHNA and CDR2 YSLEER. This CDR3 contains 17 residues. The J segment lost 2 bases and the V segment lost 0 bases, leaving 5 bases of the junction unmatched. CDR3 bases: TGCGCCAGCAGCCAAGATCTTGCGGGAGGGGCCTACAATGAGCAGTTCTTC. Its translation: CASSQDLAGGAYNEQFF.

This clone was found once. The rearrangement uses TRBV6-6 and TRBJ1-5; TRBD1 matches at 8 bases. CDR1 MNHNY and CDR2 SVGAGI come from the germline V gene (reference sequence). This CDR3 is 16 amino acids long. Trimming cost V 6 bases and J 0 bases; bases outside gene matches: 7. The CDR3 protein is CASSSRQGPSNQPQHF. The CDR3 DNA follows: TGTGCCAGCAGCTCCAGACAGGGGCCTAGCAATCAGCCCCAGCATTTT.

In this sample, this clone turned up a few times. For the CDR3, the DNA is TGTGCCACCAGGGGGCTGGTTGGCTACACCTTC. Translating it yields CATRGLVGYTF. V and J are TRBV6-4 and TRBJ1-2; 8 nucleotides match TRBD1. This CDR3 contains 11 residues. The germline V gene has CDR1 MRHNA and CDR2 SNTAGT. Germline trimming cut 10 bases from V and 7 bases from J; bases unmatched to any gene: 5.

V and J are TRBV29-1 and TRBJ2-1; D remains unclear. Trimming shortened V by 2 bases and J by 2 bases, and 7 bases separated the two germline ends. This CDR3 is 13 amino acids long. Germline CDR1 reads SQVTM; CDR2 reads ANQGSEA. DNA for the CDR3: TGCAGCGTTGAAACGGCTGCCTACAATGAGCAGTTCTTC. Translating it yields CSVETAAYNEQFF.

The J gene is TRBJ2-1, the V gene TRBV5-6; 12 bases map to TRBD2. Trimming at V came to 2 bases and at J to 7 bases, leaving 7 bases not matched to a gene. The CDR3 totals 16 residues. Per germline, CDR1 SGHDT and CDR2 YYEEEE. The CDR3 sequence is CASSLKRTSGTNEQFF. The DNA of the CDR3 is TGTGCCAGCAGCTTAAAGAGGACTAGCGGGACGAATGAGCAGTTCTTC.

V gene TRBV6-2 or TRBV6-3 combines with J gene TRBJ2-3; D is perhaps TRBD1 or TRBD2 (5 bases each). Germline-derived CDR1 and CDR2 are MNHEY and SVGEGT. The CDR3 loop spans 15 amino acids. V lost 5 bases to trimming and J lost 3 bases, with 15 bases between them. The CDR3 coding sequence is TGTGCCAGCAGTCGGGACCTCGTACGTACAGATACGCAGTATTTT. This codes for CASSRDLVRTDTQYF.

This chain joins TRBV15 and TRBJ2-3; D tentatively fits TRBD1 or TRBD2 (5 bases each). The germline V gene encodes CDR1 LNHNV and CDR2 YYDKDF (reference sequence). Deletions cut 1 base from V and 3 bases from J, with 23 bases between. The CDR3 is 19 residues long. The CDR3 sequence is CATSRAKGRPPIGTDTQYF. The CDR3 nucleotides are TGTGCCACCAGCAGAGCAAAGGGGAGACCGCCAATTGGGACAGATACGCAGTATTTT.

This chain links TRBV18 with TRBJ2-7, with 7 bases aligning to TRBD2. The germline gives CDR1 KGHSH, CDR2 LQKENI. The CDR3 spans 16 residues. Trimming cost V 5 bases and J 5 bases; bases outside gene matches: 15. The CDR3 protein is CASSGGGLPEGNEQYF. As DNA, the CDR3 is TGTGCCAGCTCAGGGGGGGGTCTCCCGGAGGGCAACGAGCAGTACTTC.